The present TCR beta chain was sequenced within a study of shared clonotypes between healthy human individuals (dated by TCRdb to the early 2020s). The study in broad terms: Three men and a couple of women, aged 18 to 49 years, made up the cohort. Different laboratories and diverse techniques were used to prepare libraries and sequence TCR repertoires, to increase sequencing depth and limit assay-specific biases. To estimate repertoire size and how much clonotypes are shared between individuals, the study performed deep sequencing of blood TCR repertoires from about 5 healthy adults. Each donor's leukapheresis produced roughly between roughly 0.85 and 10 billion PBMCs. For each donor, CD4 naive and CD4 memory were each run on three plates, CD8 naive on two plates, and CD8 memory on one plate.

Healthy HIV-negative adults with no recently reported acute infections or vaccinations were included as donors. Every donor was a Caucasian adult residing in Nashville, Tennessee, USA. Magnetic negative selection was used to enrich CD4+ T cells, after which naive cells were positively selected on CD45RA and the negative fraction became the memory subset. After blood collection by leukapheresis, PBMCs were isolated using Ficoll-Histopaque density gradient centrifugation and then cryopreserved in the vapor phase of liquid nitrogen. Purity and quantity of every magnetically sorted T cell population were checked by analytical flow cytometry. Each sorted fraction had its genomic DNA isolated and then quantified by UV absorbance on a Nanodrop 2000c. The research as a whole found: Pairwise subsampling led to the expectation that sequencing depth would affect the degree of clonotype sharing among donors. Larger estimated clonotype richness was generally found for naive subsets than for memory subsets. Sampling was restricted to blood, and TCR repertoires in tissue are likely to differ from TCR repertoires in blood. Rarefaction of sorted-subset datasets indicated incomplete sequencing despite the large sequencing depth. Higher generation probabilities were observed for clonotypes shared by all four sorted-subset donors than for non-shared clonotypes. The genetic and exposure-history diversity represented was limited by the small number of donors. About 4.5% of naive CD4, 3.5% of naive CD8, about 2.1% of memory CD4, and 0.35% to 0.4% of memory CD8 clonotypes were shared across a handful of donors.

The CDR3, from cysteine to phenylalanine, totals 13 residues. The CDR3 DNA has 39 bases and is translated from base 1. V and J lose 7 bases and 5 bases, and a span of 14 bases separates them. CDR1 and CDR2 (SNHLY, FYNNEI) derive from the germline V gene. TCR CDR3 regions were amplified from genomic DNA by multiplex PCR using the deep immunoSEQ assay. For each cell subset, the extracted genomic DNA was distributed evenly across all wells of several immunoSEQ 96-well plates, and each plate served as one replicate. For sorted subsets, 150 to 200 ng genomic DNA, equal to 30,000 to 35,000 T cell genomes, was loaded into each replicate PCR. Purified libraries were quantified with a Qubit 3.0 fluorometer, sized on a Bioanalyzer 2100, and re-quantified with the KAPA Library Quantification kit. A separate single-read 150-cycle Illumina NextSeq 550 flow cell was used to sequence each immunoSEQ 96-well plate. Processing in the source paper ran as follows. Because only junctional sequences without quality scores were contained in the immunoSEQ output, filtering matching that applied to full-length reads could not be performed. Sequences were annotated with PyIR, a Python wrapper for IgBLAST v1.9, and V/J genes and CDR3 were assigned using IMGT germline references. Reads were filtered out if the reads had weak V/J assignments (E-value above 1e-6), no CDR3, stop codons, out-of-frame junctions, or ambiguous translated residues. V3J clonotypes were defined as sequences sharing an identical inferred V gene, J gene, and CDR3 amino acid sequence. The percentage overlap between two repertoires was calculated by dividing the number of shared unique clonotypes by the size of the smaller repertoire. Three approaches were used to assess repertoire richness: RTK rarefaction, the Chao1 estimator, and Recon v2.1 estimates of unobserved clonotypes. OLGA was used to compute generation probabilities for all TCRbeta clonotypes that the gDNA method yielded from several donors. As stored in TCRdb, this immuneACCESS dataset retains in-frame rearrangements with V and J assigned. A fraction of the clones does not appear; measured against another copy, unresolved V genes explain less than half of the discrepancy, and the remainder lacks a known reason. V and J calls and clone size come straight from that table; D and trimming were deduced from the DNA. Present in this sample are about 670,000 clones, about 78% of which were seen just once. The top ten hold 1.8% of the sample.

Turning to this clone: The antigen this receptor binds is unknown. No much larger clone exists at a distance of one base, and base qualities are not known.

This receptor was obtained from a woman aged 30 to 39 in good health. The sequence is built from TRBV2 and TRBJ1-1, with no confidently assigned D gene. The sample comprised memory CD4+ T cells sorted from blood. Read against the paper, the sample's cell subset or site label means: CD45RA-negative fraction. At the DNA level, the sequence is TGTGCCAGCACGCGGGCGGGGAGTACTGAAGCTTTCTTT. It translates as CASTRAGSTEAFF.